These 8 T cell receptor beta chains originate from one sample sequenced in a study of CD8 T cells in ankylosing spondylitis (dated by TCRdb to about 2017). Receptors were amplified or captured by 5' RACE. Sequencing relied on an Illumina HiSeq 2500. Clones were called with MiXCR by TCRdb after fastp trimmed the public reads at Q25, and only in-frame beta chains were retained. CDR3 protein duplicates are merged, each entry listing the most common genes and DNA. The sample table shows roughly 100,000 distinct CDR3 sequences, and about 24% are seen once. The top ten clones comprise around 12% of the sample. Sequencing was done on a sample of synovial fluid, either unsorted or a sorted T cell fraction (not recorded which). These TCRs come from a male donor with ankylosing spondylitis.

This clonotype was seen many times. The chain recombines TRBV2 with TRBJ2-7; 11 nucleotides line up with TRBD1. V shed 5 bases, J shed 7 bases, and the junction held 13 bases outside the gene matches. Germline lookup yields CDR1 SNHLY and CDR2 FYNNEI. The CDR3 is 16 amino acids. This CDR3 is CASSTERTGGKKEQYF. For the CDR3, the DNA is TGTGCCAGCAGTACGGAAAGGACAGGGGGCAAAAAGGAGCAGTACTTC. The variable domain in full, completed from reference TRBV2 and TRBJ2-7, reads EPEVTQTPSHQVTQMGQEVILRCVPISNHLYFYWYRQILGQKVEFLVSFYNNEISEKSEIFDDQFSVERPDGSNFTLKIRSTKLEDSAMYFCASSTERTGGKKEQYFGPGTRLTVT.

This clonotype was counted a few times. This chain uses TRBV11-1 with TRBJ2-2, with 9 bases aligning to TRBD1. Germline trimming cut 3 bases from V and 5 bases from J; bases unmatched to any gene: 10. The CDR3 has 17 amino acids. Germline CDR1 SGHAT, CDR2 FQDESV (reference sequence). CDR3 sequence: CASSFRFGTGKTGELFF. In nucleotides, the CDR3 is TGTGCCAGCAGCTTTCGCTTTGGGACAGGGAAGACCGGGGAGCTGTTTTTT. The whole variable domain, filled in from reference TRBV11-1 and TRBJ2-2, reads EAEVAQSPRYKITEKSQAVAFWCDPISGHATLYWYRQILGQGPELLVQFQDESVVDDSQLPKDRFSAERLKGVDSTLKIQPAELGDSAMYLCASSFRFGTGKTGELFFGEGSRLTVL.

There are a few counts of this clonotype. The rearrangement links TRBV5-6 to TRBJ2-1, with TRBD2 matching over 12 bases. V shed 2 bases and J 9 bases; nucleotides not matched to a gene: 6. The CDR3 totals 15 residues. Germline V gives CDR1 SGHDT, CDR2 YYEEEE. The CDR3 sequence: CASSFLAGGPSEQFF. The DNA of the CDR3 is TGTGCCAGCAGCTTTCTAGCGGGAGGGCCTAGTGAGCAGTTCTTC.

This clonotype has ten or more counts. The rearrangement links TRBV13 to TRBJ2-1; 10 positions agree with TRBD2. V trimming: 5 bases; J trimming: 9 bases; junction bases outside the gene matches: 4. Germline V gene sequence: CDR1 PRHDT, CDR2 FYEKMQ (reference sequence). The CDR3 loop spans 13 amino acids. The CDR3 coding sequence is TGTGCCAGCAGCCCAGGGACTAGCGTTGAGCAGTTCTTC. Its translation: CASSPGTSVEQFF.

The CDR3 nucleotides read TGTGCCAGCAGCCCTGACAGGGGGCGATACTGGGATCAGCCCCAGCATTTT. Translation: CASSPDRGRYWDQPQHF. The V gene is TRBV27, the J gene TRBJ1-5; 10 positions match TRBD1. Trimming removed 6 bases from V and 5 bases from J; junction bases left unmatched: 13. Looked up from germline, CDR1 is MNHEY and CDR2 is SMNVEV (reference sequence). The CDR3 length is 17 residues.

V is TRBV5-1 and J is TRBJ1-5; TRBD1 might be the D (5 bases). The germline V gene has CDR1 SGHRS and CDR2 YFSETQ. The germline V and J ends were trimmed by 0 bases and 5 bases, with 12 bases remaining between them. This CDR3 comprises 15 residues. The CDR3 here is CASSLDRSPYQPQHF. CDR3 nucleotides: TGCGCCAGCAGCTTGGACAGGAGTCCATATCAGCCCCAGCATTTT.

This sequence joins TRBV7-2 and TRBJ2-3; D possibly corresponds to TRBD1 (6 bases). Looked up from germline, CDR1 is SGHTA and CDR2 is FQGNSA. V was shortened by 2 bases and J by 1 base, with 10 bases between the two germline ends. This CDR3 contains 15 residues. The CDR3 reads CASSLTNRGTDTQYF. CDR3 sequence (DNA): TGTGCCAGCAGCTTAACAAACAGGGGCACAGATACGCAGTATTTT.

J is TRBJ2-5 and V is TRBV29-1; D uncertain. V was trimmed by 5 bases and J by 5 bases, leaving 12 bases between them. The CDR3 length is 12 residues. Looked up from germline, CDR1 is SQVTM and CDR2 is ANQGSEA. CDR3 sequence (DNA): TGCAGCGTTCTAGACTGGCGGGAGACCCAGTACTTC. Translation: CSVLDWRETQYF.